The rows below give T cell receptor beta chains drawn from one sample of a study of regulatory T cells in long-lasting Graves disease. MiXCR, run by TCRdb on the multiplex PCR reads, gives a single entry per CDR3 protein. The sample lists about 660,000 distinct CDR3 sequences, around 30% occurring once. The material sequenced was peripheral blood mononuclear cells (PBMCs), taken when the disease was refractory, from a patient treated with antithyroid drugs. All receptors derive from a female donor with Graves disease. Both conserved end residues are part of each CDR3. D genes are given only for firm matches. Some rows have no size entry. The others give once, few or many, or a class for an expanded clone.

v_call	j_call	d_call	clone_size	cdr3_aa	cdr3_nt
TRBV7-9	TRBJ2-7	TRBD2	.	CASSLGGRAILYEQYF	TGTGCCAGCAGCTTAGGCGGGAGGGCCATATTGTACGAGCAGTACTTC
TRBV20-1	TRBJ2-7	.	.	CSASGMGGEQYF	TGCAGTGCTAGCGGGATGGGAGGCGAGCAGTACTTC
TRBV6-5	TRBJ1-1	.	few	CASSYSSYSATNTEAFF	TGTGCCAGCAGTTACTCGAGCTATTCGGCCACGAACACTGAAGCTTTCTTT
TRBV5-1	TRBJ1-1	.	few	CASSLNAANTEAFF	TGCGCCAGCAGCTTAAATGCGGCGAACACTGAAGCTTTCTTT
TRBV19	TRBJ1-1	.	.	CASSIKGGGNTEAFF	TGTGCCAGTAGTATAAAAGGCGGCGGGAACACTGAAGCTTTCTTT
TRBV7-3	TRBJ1-6	TRBD1	.	CASSPQGGANSPLHF	TGTGCCAGCAGCCCACAAGGGGGCGCAAATTCACCCCTCCACTTT
TRBV28	TRBJ2-7	.	.	CATGAGSYEQYF	TGTGCCACAGGCGCTGGATCCTACGAGCAGTACTTC
TRBV11-1	TRBJ1-1	.	few	CASSLRSGLLTFF	TGTGCCAGCAGCTTAAGATCGGGGCTTTTAACTTTCTTT
TRBV11-2	TRBJ2-1	TRBD2	.	CASTNSGGSYNEQFF	TGTGCCAGCACCAACTCGGGGGGATCCTACAATGAGCAGTTCTTC
TRBV28	TRBJ1-5	TRBD1	few	CASRMPTGTDNQPQHF	TGTGCCAGCAGGATGCCAACTGGGACAGATAATCAGCCCCAGCATTTT
TRBV29-1	TRBJ1-2	TRBD1	.	CTVRFEGTTGPYGYTF	TGCACCGTGAGATTTGAGGGGACGACAGGGCCCTATGGCTACACCTTC
TRBV28	TRBJ2-7	TRBD2	many	CASSSGLAGGGEQYF	TGTGCCAGCAGTTCGGGACTAGCGGGAGGTGGTGAGCAGTACTTC
TRBV27	TRBJ1-1	.	few	CASSTRQKNTEAFF	TGTGCCAGCAGCACGAGACAGAAAAACACTGAAGCTTTCTTT
TRBV28	TRBJ1-5	TRBD1	many	CASTPTGTGEGQPQHF	TGTGCCAGCACCCCGACCGGGACAGGCGAAGGTCAGCCCCAGCATTTT
TRBV7-6	TRBJ1-3	.	few	CASSLGGGSSGNTIYF	TGTGCCAGCAGCTTGGGTGGCGGCAGCTCTGGAAACACCATATATTTT
TRBV6-1	TRBJ1-5	.	few	CASSLTWGNQPQHF	TGTGCCAGCAGTCTAACATGGGGCAATCAGCCCCAGCATTTT
TRBV7-2	TRBJ1-5	TRBD1	.	CASSPGQGVAQPQHF	TGTGCCAGCAGCCCAGGACAGGGGGTTGCTCAGCCCCAGCATTTT
TRBV25-1	TRBJ2-7	.	.	CASRRDSSSYEQYF	TGTGCCAGCAGGCGGGACTCCTCCTCCTACGAGCAGTACTTC
TRBV19	TRBJ1-1	.	.	CASTIGAGSTEAFF	TGTGCCAGTACTATAGGGGCAGGGAGCACTGAAGCTTTCTTT
TRBV9	TRBJ1-2	TRBD1	many	CASRKTGDAYGYTF	TGTGCCAGCAGGAAGACAGGGGACGCCTATGGCTACACCTTC
TRBV20-1	TRBJ2-1	TRBD2	.	CSARAPRLAGGPAYNEQFF	TGCAGTGCTAGAGCTCCGCGACTAGCGGGAGGGCCAGCCTACAATGAGCAGTTCTTC
TRBV27	TRBJ1-1	.	.	CASKMDSWNTEAFF	TGTGCCAGCAAAATGGACAGTTGGAACACTGAAGCTTTCTTT
TRBV29-1	TRBJ1-2	TRBD1	.	CTTGEGGYTF	TGCACGACAGGGGAGGGTGGCTACACCTTC
TRBV20-1	TRBJ1-1	.	many	CSARGNTEAFF	TGCAGTGCTAGAGGGAACACTGAAGCTTTCTTT
TRBV19	TRBJ2-1	TRBD2	.	CASSTERGLNEQFF	TGTGCCAGTAGTACGGAGCGGGGGTTAAATGAGCAGTTCTTC
TRBV7-3	TRBJ2-2	TRBD2	.	CASSLLAGVGELFF	TGTGCCAGCAGCTTACTAGCGGGGGTCGGGGAGCTGTTTTTT
TRBV30	TRBJ2-5	.	many	CAWSVSDQETQYF	TGTGCCTGGAGTGTGTCGGACCAAGAGACCCAGTACTTC
TRBV7-6	TRBJ1-4	TRBD1	.	CASSLADREGEKLFF	TGTGCCAGCAGCTTAGCAGACAGGGAAGGTGAAAAACTGTTTTTT
TRBV5-1	TRBJ1-1	TRBD1	.	CASSTGTETEAFF	TGCGCCAGCAGCACGGGGACAGAGACTGAAGCTTTCTTT
TRBV2	TRBJ1-6	.	many	CASRGRNNSPLHF	TGTGCCAGCAGAGGAAGAAATAATTCACCCCTCCACTTT
TRBV27	TRBJ1-2	.	many	CASSLSGSLEPYGYTF	TGTGCCAGCAGTTTATCCGGGAGCCTTGAGCCTTATGGCTACACCTTC
TRBV28	TRBJ1-2	.	many	CASSPQSDNYGYTF	TGTGCCAGCAGCCCCCAATCCGACAACTATGGCTACACCTTC
TRBV13	TRBJ2-7	TRBD2	few	CASSPAGSGRSYEQYF	TGTGCCAGCAGCCCCGCCGGCAGCGGGAGGTCCTACGAGCAGTACTTC
TRBV10-3	TRBJ2-2	TRBD2	few	CAITRGLAGDRTGELFF	TGTGCCATCACCAGAGGACTAGCGGGAGATCGCACCGGGGAGCTGTTTTTT
TRBV3-1	TRBJ1-1	TRBD1	few	CASRFGTANRAFF	TGTGCCAGCAGGTTTGGGACAGCGAATAGGGCTTTCTTT
TRBV9	TRBJ2-5	.	.	CASSVATTGQETQYF	TGTGCCAGCAGCGTAGCTACAACAGGCCAAGAGACCCAGTACTTC
TRBV29-1	TRBJ2-7	.	.	CSVGTSSYEQYF	TGCAGCGTGGGGACATCATCCTACGAGCAGTACTTC
TRBV12-3/TRBV12-4	TRBJ2-7	TRBD1	.	CASSWDSLFEQYF	TGTGCCAGCAGTTGGGACAGCCTGTTCGAGCAGTACTTC
TRBV29-1	TRBJ1-1	.	many	CSTTKGVNTEAFF	TGCTCCACCACCAAGGGGGTGAACACTGAAGCTTTCTTT
TRBV9	TRBJ2-3	.	.	CASSAHSDTQYF	TGTGCCAGCAGCGCCCACTCGGATACGCAGTATTTT
TRBV30	TRBJ2-7	.	.	CAWSVRFRDTSSYEQYF	TGTGCCTGGAGTGTACGGTTTCGGGACACGAGCTCCTACGAGCAGTACTTC
TRBV7-9	TRBJ2-7	.	many	CASSLGAREQYF	TGTGCCAGCAGCCTCGGGGCGAGGGAGCAGTACTTC
TRBV6-2/TRBV6-3	TRBJ2-7	.	many	CASRQGPYEQYF	TGTGCCAGCCGCCAGGGTCCATACGAGCAGTACTTC
TRBV20-1	TRBJ2-5	.	many	CSARDEQETQYF	TGCAGTGCTAGAGATGAACAAGAGACCCAGTACTTC
TRBV20-1	TRBJ2-7	TRBD2	many	CSASPGRPYEQYF	TGCAGTGCTAGCCCCGGGAGGCCCTACGAGCAGTACTTC
TRBV6-1	TRBJ2-3	TRBD1	.	CASSEATGGYTQYF	TGTGCCAGCAGTGAAGCCACAGGGGGATATACGCAGTATTTT
TRBV14	TRBJ1-2	.	few	CASSRGFGYTF	TGTGCCAGCAGCCGGGGGTTTGGCTACACCTTC
TRBV11-2	TRBJ2-5	TRBD2	.	CASSLLTLAGGIQETQYF	TGTGCCAGCAGCCTGTTGACACTAGCGGGAGGTATCCAAGAGACCCAGTACTTC
TRBV5-5	TRBJ1-1	TRBD1	few	CASNQGGNTEAFF	TGTGCCAGCAATCAGGGGGGGAACACTGAAGCTTTCTTT
TRBV6-2/TRBV6-3	TRBJ2-7	TRBD1	.	CASSYDRGRNEQYF	TGTGCCAGCAGTTACGACAGGGGGCGAAACGAGCAGTACTTC
TRBV6-1	TRBJ1-1	.	.	CASRGRELQNTEAFF	TGTGCCAGCCGAGGCCGGGAGCTCCAGAACACTGAAGCTTTCTTT
TRBV2	TRBJ1-1	.	.	CASSFDPYTEAFF	TGTGCCAGCAGTTTCGACCCCTACACTGAAGCTTTCTTT
TRBV20-1	TRBJ2-2	.	.	CSAIRDLDTGELFF	TGCAGTGCTATCCGGGACCTAGACACCGGGGAGCTGTTTTTT
TRBV7-6	TRBJ2-5	.	.	CASSSRRRSETQYF	TGTGCCAGCAGCAGCCGGAGAAGATCCGAGACCCAGTACTTC
TRBV12-3/TRBV12-4	TRBJ2-2	TRBD2	many	CASRLSGVNTGELFF	TGTGCCAGCAGACTTAGCGGGGTGAACACCGGGGAGCTGTTTTTT
TRBV7-9	TRBJ1-5	.	.	CASSLGGRGVSQPQHF	TGTGCCAGCAGCTTAGGAGGCAGGGGAGTATCCCAGCCCCAGCATTTT
TRBV2	TRBJ2-2	TRBD2	few	CASSSDSGRGGELFF	TGTGCCAGCAGCTCCGATAGCGGGAGGGGCGGGGAGCTGTTTTTT
TRBV29-1	TRBJ2-7	TRBD2	few	CSVEERLAGIYEQYF	TGCAGCGTTGAAGAAAGACTAGCGGGGATATACGAGCAGTACTTC
TRBV2	TRBJ1-5	TRBD1	.	CASRTGRTQPQHF	TGTGCCAGCAGGACAGGGCGTACTCAGCCCCAGCATTTT